This T cell receptor (beta chain) was sequenced for a study of shared T cell receptors in the human thymus (dated by TCRdb to the early 2020s). About the full investigation: The study examined how the human thymus generates shared, self-reactive T-cell receptor alpha chains.

The library was made by the immunoSEQ multiplex PCR assay. The clones in this table, taken by TCRdb from immuneACCESS, are in-frame only. Not every clone is retained; where verified, under half of the shortfall comes from an unresolved V gene, and the cause of the rest is unknown. The table for this sample lists hundreds of thousands of clones; 75% to 85% of them were counted only once. Of the sample, more than 0.01% falls within the top ten clones. The germline V and J ends show losses of 1 base and 7 bases respectively, and no gene match explains 4 bases of the junction. There are 14 amino acids in the CDR3, from cysteine to phenylalanine inclusive. The entry retains the CDR3 DNA only, 42 bases that are in frame from base 1. The germline V gene yields SGHTA for CDR1 and FQGNSA for CDR2. To note about this clone: Its antigen remains undetermined. Per-base qualities were not stored, and no clone one base away is much larger.

The same specimen was also included in a second study, on human thymus T cells. The second publication reports: In Finland, the donors were immunologically healthy infants who were having open corrective cardiac surgery for congenital heart defects. The thymus tissue came from surgical resects taken out during corrective cardiac surgery. V and J gene segment usage appeared biased in both thymic and peripheral blood repertoires. Highly overlapping thymic TCR repertoires among unrelated individuals were reported in the related research. The study used 7 or 8 infant thymus samples plus four related peripheral blood samples to characterize TCR alpha and beta repertoires. Donor ages ranging from roughly 7 to 250 days were recorded, and about six male and two female infants were included in the cohort. Thymocytes were freed from the tissue by mechanical means and kept at -70 degrees C as pellets of roughly 9-34 million cells. Genomic DNA was extracted from frozen cell pellets with a QIAsymphony instrument. Using the immunoSEQ multiplex PCR assay, the TCRB and TCRAD loci were amplified from a standardized quantity of quality-controlled genomic DNA. The amplicons covered the V(D)J region and were long enough to include the CDR3 and to identify the V and J genes. Amplicon sequencing was performed on an Illumina platform through the commercial immunoSEQ service. Primer bias and sequencing errors were corrected as previously described, and TCRAD and TCRB were defined on the basis of the IMGT database. immunoSEQ Analyzer 3.0 and VDJTools were used for repertoire analysis, which covered basic statistics, V/J segment usage, diversity estimates, rarefaction and pairwise overlap. Chao1, ChaoE, Efron-Thisted, Shannon and inverse Simpson indices were used to estimate diversity, which was also estimated on datasets down-sampled to the smallest sample. Repertoire overlap was determined by strict matching of CDR3 nucleotide sequence, V gene and J gene, and Jaccard-based multidimensional scaling clustering was applied. On average, thymus samples gave about 750,000 unique TCRB clonotypes, whereas blood samples gave approximately 84,000.

The rearrangement joined TRBV7-2 to TRBJ2-1, and 7 junctional nucleotides match TRBD2. Material for sequencing was thymocytes. This TCR came from a boy younger than two with a congenital heart defect. Donor details come from another sample of the same person, matched by shared clones. For the CDR3, the sequence is CASSLGGSGNEQFF. The DNA sequence reads TGTGCCAGCAGCTTAGGCGGTAGCGGGAATGAGCAGTTCTTC.